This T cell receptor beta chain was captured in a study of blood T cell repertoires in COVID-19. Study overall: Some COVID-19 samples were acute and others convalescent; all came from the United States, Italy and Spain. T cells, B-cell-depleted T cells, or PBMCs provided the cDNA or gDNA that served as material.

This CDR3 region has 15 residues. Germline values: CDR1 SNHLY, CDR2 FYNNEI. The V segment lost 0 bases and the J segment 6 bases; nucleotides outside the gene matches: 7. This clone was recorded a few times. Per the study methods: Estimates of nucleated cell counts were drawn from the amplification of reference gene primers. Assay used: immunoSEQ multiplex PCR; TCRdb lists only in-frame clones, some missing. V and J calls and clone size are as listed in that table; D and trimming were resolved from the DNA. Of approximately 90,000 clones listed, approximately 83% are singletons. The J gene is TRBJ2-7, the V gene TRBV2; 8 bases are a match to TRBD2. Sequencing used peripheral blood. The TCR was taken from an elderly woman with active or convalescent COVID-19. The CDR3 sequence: CASSEAAPGRGEQYF. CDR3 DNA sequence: TGTGCCAGCAGTGAAGCAGCCCCCGGGAGGGGCGAGCAGTACTTC.